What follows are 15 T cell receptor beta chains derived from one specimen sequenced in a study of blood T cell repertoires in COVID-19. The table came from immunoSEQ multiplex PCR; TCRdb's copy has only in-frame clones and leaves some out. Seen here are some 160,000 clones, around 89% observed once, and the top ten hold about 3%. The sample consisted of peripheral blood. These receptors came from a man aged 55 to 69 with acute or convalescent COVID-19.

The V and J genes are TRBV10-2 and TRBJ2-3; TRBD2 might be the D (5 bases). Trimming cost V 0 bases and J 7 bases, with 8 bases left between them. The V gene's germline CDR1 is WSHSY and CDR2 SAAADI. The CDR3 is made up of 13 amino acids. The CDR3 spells CASSESDGNTQYF. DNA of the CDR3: TGCGCCAGCAGTGAGTCTGACGGGAATACGCAGTATTTT.

This CDR3 reads CAARTGGNTEAFF. DNA of the CDR3: TGTGCCGCTCGGACAGGGGGCAACACTGAAGCTTTCTTT. This chain links TRBV6-6 with TRBJ1-1; 11 bases line up with TRBD1. This CDR3 has 13 amino acids. Per germline, CDR1 MNHNY and CDR2 SVGAGI (reference sequence). V was pared by 11 bases and J by 2 bases, with 4 bases of the junction left unmatched.

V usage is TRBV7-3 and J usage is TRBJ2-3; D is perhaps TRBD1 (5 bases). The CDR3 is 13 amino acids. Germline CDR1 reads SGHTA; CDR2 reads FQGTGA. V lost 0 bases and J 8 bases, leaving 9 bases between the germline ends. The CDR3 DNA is TGTGCCAGCAGCTTAACCTCTCAGGGTACGCAGTATTTT. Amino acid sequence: CASSLTSQGTQYF.

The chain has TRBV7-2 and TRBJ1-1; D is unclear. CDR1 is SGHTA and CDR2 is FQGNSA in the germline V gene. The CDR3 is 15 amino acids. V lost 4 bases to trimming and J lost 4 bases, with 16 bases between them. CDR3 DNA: TGTGCCAGCAGCTCCCGTCCCCAACGGGGCACTGAAGCTTTCTTT. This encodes CASSSRPQRGTEAFF.

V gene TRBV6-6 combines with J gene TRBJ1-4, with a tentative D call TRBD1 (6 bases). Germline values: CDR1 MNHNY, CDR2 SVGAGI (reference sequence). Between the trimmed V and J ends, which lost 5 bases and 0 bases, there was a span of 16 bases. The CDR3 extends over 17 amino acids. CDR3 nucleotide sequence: TGTGCCAGCAGTCGAACAGGGCTCCCCGCAACTAATGAAAAACTGTTTTTT. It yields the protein CASSRTGLPATNEKLFF.

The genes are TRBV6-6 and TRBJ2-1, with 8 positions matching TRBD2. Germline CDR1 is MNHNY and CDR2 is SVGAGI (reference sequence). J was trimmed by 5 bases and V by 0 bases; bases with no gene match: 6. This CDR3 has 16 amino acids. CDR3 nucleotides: TGTGCCAGCAGTTACTCCTGGCGGGGGGCCCACAATGAGCAGTTCTTC. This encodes CASSYSWRGAHNEQFF.

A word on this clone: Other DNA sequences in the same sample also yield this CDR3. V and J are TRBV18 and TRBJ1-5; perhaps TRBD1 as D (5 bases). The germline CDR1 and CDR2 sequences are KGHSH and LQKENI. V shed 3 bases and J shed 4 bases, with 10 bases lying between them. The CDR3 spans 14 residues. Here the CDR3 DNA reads TGTGCCAGCTCACCGCCGGGGGGTAATCAGCCCCAGCATTTT. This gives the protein CASSPPGGNQPQHF.

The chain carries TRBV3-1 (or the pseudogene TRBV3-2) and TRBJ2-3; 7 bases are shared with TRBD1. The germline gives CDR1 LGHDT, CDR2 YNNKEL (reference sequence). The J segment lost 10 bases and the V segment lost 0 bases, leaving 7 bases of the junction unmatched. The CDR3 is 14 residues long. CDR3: CASSQEGGRGPQYF. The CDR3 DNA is TGTGCCAGCAGCCAAGAAGGGGGCCGGGGCCCGCAGTATTTT.

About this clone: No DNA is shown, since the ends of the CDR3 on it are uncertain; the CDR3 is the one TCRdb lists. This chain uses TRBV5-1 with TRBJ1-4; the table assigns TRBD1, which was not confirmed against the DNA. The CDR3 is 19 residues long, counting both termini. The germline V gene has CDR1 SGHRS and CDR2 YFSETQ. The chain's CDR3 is CASSSSTGRSLGPNEKLFF.

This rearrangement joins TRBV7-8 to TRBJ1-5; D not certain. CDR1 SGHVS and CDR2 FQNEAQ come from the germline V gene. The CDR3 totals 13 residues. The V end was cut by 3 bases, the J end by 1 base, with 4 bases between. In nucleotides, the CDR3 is TGTGCCAGCAGCTTCTCGAGCAATCAGCCCCAGCATTTT. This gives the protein CASSFSSNQPQHF.

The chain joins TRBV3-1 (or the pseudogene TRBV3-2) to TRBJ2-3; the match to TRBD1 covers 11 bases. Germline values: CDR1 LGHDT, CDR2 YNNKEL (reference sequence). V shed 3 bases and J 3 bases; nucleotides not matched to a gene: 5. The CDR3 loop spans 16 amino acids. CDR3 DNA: TGTGCCAGCAGCCAGGGGGGGACAGGGGGGACAGATACGCAGTATTTT. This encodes CASSQGGTGGTDTQYF.

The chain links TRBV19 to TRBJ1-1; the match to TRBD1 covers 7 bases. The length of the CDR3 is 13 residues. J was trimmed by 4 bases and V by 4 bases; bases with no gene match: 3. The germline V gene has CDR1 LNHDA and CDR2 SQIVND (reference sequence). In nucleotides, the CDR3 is TGTGCCAGTAGTAGCAACAGGGGCACTGAAGCTTTCTTT. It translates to CASSSNRGTEAFF.

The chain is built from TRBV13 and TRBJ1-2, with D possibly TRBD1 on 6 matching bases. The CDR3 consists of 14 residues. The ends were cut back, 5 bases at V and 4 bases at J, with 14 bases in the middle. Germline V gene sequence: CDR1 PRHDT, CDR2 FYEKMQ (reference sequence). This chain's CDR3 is CASSRQVLTYGYTF. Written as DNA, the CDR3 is TGTGCCAGCAGCCGACAGGTTTTAACCTATGGCTACACCTTC.

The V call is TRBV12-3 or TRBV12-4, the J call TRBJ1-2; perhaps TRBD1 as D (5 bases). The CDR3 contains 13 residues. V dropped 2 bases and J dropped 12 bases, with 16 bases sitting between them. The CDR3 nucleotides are TGTGCCAGCAGTTTACGGGTAGCGGGGCTTGACACCTTC. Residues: CASSLRVAGLDTF.

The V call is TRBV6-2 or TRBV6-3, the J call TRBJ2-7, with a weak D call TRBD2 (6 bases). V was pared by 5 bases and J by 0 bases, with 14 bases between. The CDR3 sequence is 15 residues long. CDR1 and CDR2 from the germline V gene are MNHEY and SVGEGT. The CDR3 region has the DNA TGTGCCAGCAGTCCCCCTTCGACTAGCTCCTACGAGCAGTACTTC. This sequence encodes CASSPPSTSSYEQYF.